This entry concerns a single T cell receptor beta chain. Primers included in the PCR were 60 Vbeta and 13 Jbeta primers. Measured with immunoSEQ multiplex PCR; TCRdb has only the in-frame clones, and not every one. The repertoire table contains about 78,000 clones. These data are taken from a study of cytomegalovirus exposure and HLA in healthy donors. Germline V CDR1 and CDR2: SGHVS, FNYEAQ. V lost 0 bases and J lost 0; bases outside the gene matches: 7. The CDR3 length is 17 residues. The sequence was collected from a female donor in good health and CMV-seropositive. This chain uses TRBV7-6 with TRBJ1-1; 7 bases are a match to TRBD1. The sample taken for sequencing was PBMCs. In DNA form, the CDR3 reads TGTGCCAGCAGCTTAGCCAGGGGGGATGTCTTGAACACTGAAGCTTTCTTT. Its translation: CASSLARGDVLNTEAFF.